This TCR beta chain was obtained from a study of cytomegalovirus exposure and HLA in healthy donors. Study-level results: In a later analysis, at a false discovery rate of 0.05, fewer than 20,000 TCR beta sequences matched HLA alleles.

Note on this clone: Its cognate antigen is unknown.

Primers included in the PCR were 60 Vbeta and 13 Jbeta primers. This table comes from immunoSEQ multiplex PCR, and its TCRdb copy is limited to in-frame clones, with some not included. The sample consists of fewer than 250,000 clones, about three quarters of them appearing once. The germline V and J ends were trimmed by 5 bases and 4 bases, with 15 bases remaining between them. This CDR3 contains 14 residues. Germline CDR1 is MNHEY and CDR2 is SMNVEV (reference sequence). This TCR was sampled from a man aged 35-49 years in good health and CMV-seronegative. Material for sequencing was PBMCs. The genes are TRBV27 and TRBJ2-7, with a weak D call TRBD2 (6 bases). CDR3 region: CASSARGGVYEQYF. In DNA form, the CDR3 reads TGTGCCAGCAGTGCCAGAGGCGGGGTGTACGAGCAGTACTTC.